This TCR beta chain comes out of a study of T cell responses to AZD1222 COVID-19 vaccine. TCRdb's copy holds only in-frame clones and misses some; the assay was immunoSEQ multiplex PCR. The table shows 100,000 or so clones, with about 90% occurring only once. Study observations and caveats: Spike was spanned by vaccine-associated CD4 TCRs, which were dominant at 160-218 and 743-854.

On this clone itself: Antigen: not known.

This sequence originates from an adult who received the AZD1222 COVID-19 vaccine. This specimen was peripheral blood, taken 28 days after the second AZD1222 dose.

The CDR3 is CASSLQGWGGTDTQYF. CDR3 nucleotide sequence: TGTGCCAGCAGCTTACAGGGTTGGGGAGGCACAGATACGCAGTATTTT. The V gene is TRBV7-9, the J gene TRBJ2-3; D is perhaps TRBD1 or TRBD2 (5 bases each). The CDR3 covers 16 residues. Trimming removed 2 bases from V and 1 base from J, with 13 bases in between. Germline V CDR1 and CDR2: SEHNR, FQNEAQ (reference sequence). The variable domain in full, completed from reference TRBV7-9 and TRBJ2-3, reads DTGVSQNPRHKITKRGQNVTFRCDPISEHNRLYWYRQTLGQGPEFLTYFQNEAQLEKSRLLSDRFSAERPKGSFSTLEIQRTEQGDSAMYLCASSLQGWGGTDTQYFGPGTRLTVL.